This passage covers 3 T cell receptor beta chains from one sample sequenced in a study of CD8+CD57+ T cells in acquired aplastic anemia. Sequencing involved patients with CD8+CD57+ cell expansion previously shown by flow cytometry. Profiles of TCR beta VDJ and CDR3 were generated from a genomic DNA template. MiXCR, run by TCRdb on the reads, gives a single entry per CDR3 protein. The repertoire holds some 160,000 distinct CDR3 sequences, roughly 50% seen once, with 3.2% in the top ten. Sequenced material: sorted CD4+, CD8+, or CD8+CD57+ T cells (not recorded which) from PBMCs. The receptors were gathered from a human donor with aplastic anemia.

This chain joins TRBV7-6 and TRBJ2-5; 9 bases line up with TRBD2. Germline values: CDR1 SGHVS, CDR2 FNYEAQ. Germline trimming cut 1 base from V and 5 bases from J; bases unmatched to any gene: 14. The CDR3 consists of 18 residues. The CDR3 sequence is CASSLVGTLAGVGETQYF. In nucleotides, the CDR3 is TGTGCCAGCAGCTTAGTTGGGACCTTAGCGGGGGTTGGGGAGACCCAGTACTTC. The whole variable domain, filled in from reference TRBV7-6 and TRBJ2-5, reads GAGVSQSPRYKVTKRGQDVALRCDPISGHVSLYWYRQALGQGPEFLTYFNYEAQQDKSGLPNDRFSAERPEGSISTLTIQRTEQRDSAMYRCASSLVGTLAGVGETQYFGPGTRLLVL.

This clonotype appeared a few times. A much larger clone differs by one base, so this may be a read error. This chain connects TRBV6-1 to TRBJ1-2; a possible D gene is TRBD1 (6 bases). There are 15 residues in the CDR3. Germline values: CDR1 MNHNS, CDR2 SASEGT. The CDR3 loop is CASSSPGQMIYDYTF. CDR3 DNA sequence: TGTGCCAGCAGCAGCCCCGGACAGATGATTTATGACTACACCTTC.

This clonotype was counted between two and nine times. V and J are TRBV6-1 and TRBJ1-2; 7 bases fit TRBD1. Germline lookup yields CDR1 MNHNS and CDR2 SASEGT. The ends lost 6 bases at V and 3 bases at J; junction bases unmatched: 4. This CDR3 has 13 amino acids. The DNA of the CDR3 is TGTGCCAGCAGCGATGGGACAGACTATGGCTACACCTTC. This gives the protein CASSDGTDYGYTF.